One sample yielded the 11 T cell receptor beta chains listed below, sequenced in a study of shared clonotypes between healthy human individuals. Assay: immunoSEQ multiplex PCR; the TCRdb copy retains only in-frame clones and omits some. The sample gives about 2.4 million clones, approximately 93% of which show up once; roughly 0.39% is in the top ten. The sample consisted of naive CD4+ T cells from PBMCs. Subset defined: CD45RA+ positively selected. The receptors were sampled from a man aged 18 to 29 in good health. Some clones in this sample may be carry-over from other donors' samples.

Comments on this clone: In the same sample, other DNA sequences code for this CDR3. The chain is built from TRBV28 and TRBJ1-4; D not certain. The CDR3 is 15 amino acids. V dropped 2 bases and J dropped 0 bases, with 7 bases sitting between them. The V gene's germline CDR1 is MDHEN and CDR2 SYDVKM. CDR3 in amino acids: CASSLTGATNEKLFF. The CDR3 nucleotides are TGTGCCAGCAGTTTAACCGGAGCAACTAATGAAAAACTGTTTTTT.

The chain joins TRBV19 to TRBJ1-1, with D possibly matching TRBD1 (6 bases). This CDR3 comprises 13 residues. Germline V gene data show CDR1 as LNHDA and CDR2 as SQIVND (reference sequence). Trimming stripped 4 bases from V and 3 bases from J, with 9 bases between. The DNA for the CDR3 is TGTGCCAGTAGTAACAGGGCCGACACTGAAGCTTTCTTT. Protein product: CASSNRADTEAFF.

The rearrangement links TRBV20-1 to TRBJ1-6; no firm D call. This CDR3 contains 11 residues. Trimming stripped 4 bases from V and 11 bases from J, with 9 bases between. Germline CDR1 and CDR2: DFQATT and SNEGSKA (reference sequence). CDR3 loop: CSATGAAPLHF. CDR3 bases: TGCAGTGCTACAGGTGCGGCACCCCTCCACTTT.

This chain links TRBV28 with TRBJ2-1; D tentatively fits TRBD1 or TRBD2 (5 bases each). The V gene lost 8 bases and the J gene lost 0 bases, with 20 bases spanning the gap. The CDR3 extends over 17 amino acids. Germline loops: CDR1 MDHEN, CDR2 SYDVKM. The CDR3 coding sequence is TGTGCCAGCGGACTGATTGATCAGGGCCTCTCCTACAATGAGCAGTTCTTC. The encoded protein is CASGLIDQGLSYNEQFF.

The CDR3 DNA reads TGTGCCAGCAGCTTAGTGGAGCGGGGGACGCAGTATTTT. Translation: CASSLVERGTQYF. This chain uses TRBV7-9 with TRBJ2-3; 8 bases line up with TRBD2. V trimming: 1 base; J trimming: 9 bases; junction bases outside the gene matches: 3. The germline V gene encodes CDR1 SEHNR and CDR2 FQNEAQ (reference sequence). The CDR3 contains 13 residues.

V is TRBV19 and J is TRBJ2-5, with D possibly being TRBD2 (6 bases). The CDR3 has 15 amino acids. CDR1 is LNHDA, CDR2 SQIVND, per germline (reference sequence). The germline V and J ends were trimmed by 5 bases and 9 bases, with 22 bases remaining between them. The CDR3 protein is CASSRGSRDSQAQYF. CDR3 DNA: TGTGCCAGTAGTCGAGGGAGCCGGGACTCTCAGGCCCAGTACTTC.

This chain links TRBV7-6 with TRBJ1-2, with unresolved D. Germline loops: CDR1 SGHVS, CDR2 FNYEAQ. The CDR3 runs 14 residues. V lost 0 bases and J lost 8, with 13 bases in between. This chain's CDR3 is CASSLAGTAKGYTF. The CDR3 nucleotides are TGTGCCAGCAGCTTAGCGGGCACGGCTAAGGGCTACACCTTC.

The rearrangement links TRBV6-1 to TRBJ1-4; no clear D. Deletions cut 10 bases from V and 7 bases from J, with 16 bases between. CDR1 and CDR2 from the germline V gene are MNHNS and SASEGT. This CDR3 spans 13 amino acids. The chain's CDR3 is CATSQAGVEKLFF. CDR3 DNA: TGTGCCACCAGCCAGGCTGGGGTTGAAAAACTGTTTTTT.

The rearrangement links TRBV28 to TRBJ1-2; no definite D call. CDR1 MDHEN and CDR2 SYDVKM come from the germline V gene. The CDR3 length is 15 residues. Trimming removed 1 base at V and 0 bases at J, with 9 bases between. The CDR3 bases are TGTGCCAGCAGTTTATACGAGGATTCTAACTATGGCTACACCTTC. Its protein is CASSLYEDSNYGYTF.

This clone was detected only once. The chain recombines TRBV15 with TRBJ1-5; D uncertain. V was shortened by 5 bases and J by 0 bases, with 14 bases between the two germline ends. This CDR3 comprises 16 residues. Germline CDR1 LNHNV, CDR2 YYDKDF (reference sequence). CDR3 loop: CATSPSLVISNQPQHF. CDR3 coding DNA: TGTGCCACCAGCCCGTCGCTAGTCATTAGCAATCAGCCCCAGCATTTT.

In its sample, this clone was seen once. The chain combines TRBV19 with TRBJ1-5, with TRBD1 as a possible D gene (5 bases). The CDR3 totals 13 residues. Germline V gives CDR1 LNHDA, CDR2 SQIVND (reference sequence). Trimming shortened V by 5 bases and J by 6 bases, and 11 bases separated the two germline ends. For the CDR3, the DNA is TGTGCCAGTAGTGCAGGGTGGGGTCAGCCCCAGCATTTT. Translation gives CASSAGWGQPQHF. The entire variable domain, with the rest obtained from reference TRBV19 and TRBJ1-5, is as follows: DGGITQSPKYLFRKEGQNVTLSCEQNLNHDAMYWYRQDPGQGLRLIYYSQIVNDFQKGDIAEGYSVSREKKESFPLTVTSAQKNPTAFYLCASSAGWGQPQHFGDGTRLSIL.